The 3 T cell receptor beta chains below all came from one sample that was sequenced in a study of T cell responses to AZD1222 COVID-19 vaccine. Sequencing used immunoSEQ multiplex PCR; TCRdb keeps in-frame clones, though not all of them. Here the sample spans 140,000 or so clones, just under 95% being singletons. Sequencing was performed on peripheral blood, taken on day 0 of AZD1222 vaccination. These receptors all stem from an adult in good health.

The chain uses TRBV7-2 and TRBJ2-7, with 8 nucleotides matching TRBD2. V lost 2 bases, J lost 0 bases, and 3 bases stayed unmatched. This CDR3 is built from 15 residues. Germline V gene sequence: CDR1 SGHTA, CDR2 FQGNSA. In nucleotides, the CDR3 is TGTGCCAGCAGCTTAACCGGGAGGGCCTCCTACGAGCAGTACTTC. It codes for CASSLTGRASYEQYF.

The chain combines TRBV30 with TRBJ1-3, with D unresolved. This CDR3 contains 14 residues. Germline CDR1 GTSNPN, CDR2 SVGIG (reference sequence). With 2 bases removed from V and 2 bases from J, the gap between germline ends came to 10 bases. As DNA, the CDR3 is TGTGCCTGGAGTCCCTGGAGAACTGGAAACACCATATATTTT. It translates to CAWSPWRTGNTIYF.

This chain uses TRBV7-9 with TRBJ1-6; weak D call: TRBD1 (5 bases). The ends were cut back, 6 bases at V and 7 bases at J, with 10 bases in the middle. The length of the CDR3 is 13 residues. Per germline, CDR1 SEHNR and CDR2 FQNEAQ (reference sequence). The CDR3 is CASRGLKNSPLHF. In nucleotides, the CDR3 is TGTGCCAGCAGGGGACTGAAGAATTCACCCCTCCACTTT.